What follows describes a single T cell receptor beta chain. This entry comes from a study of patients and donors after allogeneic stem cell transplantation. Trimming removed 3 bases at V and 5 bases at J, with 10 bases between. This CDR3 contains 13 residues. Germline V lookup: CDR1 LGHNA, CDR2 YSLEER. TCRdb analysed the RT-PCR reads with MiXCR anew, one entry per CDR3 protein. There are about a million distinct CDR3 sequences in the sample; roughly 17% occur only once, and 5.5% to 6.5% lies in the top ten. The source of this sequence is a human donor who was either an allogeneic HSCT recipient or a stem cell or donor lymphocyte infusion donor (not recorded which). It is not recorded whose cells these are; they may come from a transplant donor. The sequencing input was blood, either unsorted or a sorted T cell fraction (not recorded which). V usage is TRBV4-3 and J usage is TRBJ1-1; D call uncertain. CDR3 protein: CASSQRLGTEAFF. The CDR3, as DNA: TGCGCCAGCAGCCAGAGGCTAGGGACTGAAGCTTTCTTT.